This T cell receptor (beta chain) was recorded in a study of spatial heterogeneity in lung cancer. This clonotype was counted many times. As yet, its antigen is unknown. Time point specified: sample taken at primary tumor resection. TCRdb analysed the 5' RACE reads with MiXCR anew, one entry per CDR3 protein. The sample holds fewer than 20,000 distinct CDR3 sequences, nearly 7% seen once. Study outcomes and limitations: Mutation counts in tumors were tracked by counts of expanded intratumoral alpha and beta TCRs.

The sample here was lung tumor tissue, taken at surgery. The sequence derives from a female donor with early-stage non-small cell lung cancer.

The CDR3 DNA sequence: TGTGCCAGCCGGACAGTCGGAAGCCGGGAGCTGTTTTTT. Protein: CASRTVGSRELFF. This chain joins TRBV6-2 or TRBV6-3 and TRBJ2-2; possibly TRBD1 for D (6 bases). Trimming removed 8 bases from V and 9 bases from J, with 16 bases in between. The germline gives CDR1 MNHEY, CDR2 SVGEGT. This CDR3 contains 13 residues.